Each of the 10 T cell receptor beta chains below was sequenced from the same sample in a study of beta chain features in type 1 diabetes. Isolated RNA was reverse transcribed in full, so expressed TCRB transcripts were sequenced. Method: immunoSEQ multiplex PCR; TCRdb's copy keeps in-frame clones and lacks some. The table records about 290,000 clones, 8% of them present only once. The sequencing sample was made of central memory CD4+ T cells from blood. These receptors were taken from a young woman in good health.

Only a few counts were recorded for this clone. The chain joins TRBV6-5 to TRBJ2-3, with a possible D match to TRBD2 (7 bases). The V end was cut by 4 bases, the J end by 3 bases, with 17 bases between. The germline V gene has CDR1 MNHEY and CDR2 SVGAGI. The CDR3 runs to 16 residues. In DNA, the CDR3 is TGTGCCAGCAGTTTTAGACCGGGGGGCTCAACAGATACGCAGTATTTT. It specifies CASSFRPGGSTDTQYF.

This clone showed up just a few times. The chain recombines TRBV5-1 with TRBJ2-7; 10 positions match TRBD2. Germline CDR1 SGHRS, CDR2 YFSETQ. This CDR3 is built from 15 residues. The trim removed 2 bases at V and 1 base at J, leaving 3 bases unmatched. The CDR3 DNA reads TGCGCCAGCAGCTTAGCGGGAGGGCCTTCCTACGAGCAGTACTTC. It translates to CASSLAGGPSYEQYF.

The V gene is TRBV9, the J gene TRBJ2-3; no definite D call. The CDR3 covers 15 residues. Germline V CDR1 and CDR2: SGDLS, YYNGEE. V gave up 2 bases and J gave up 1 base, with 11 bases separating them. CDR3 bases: TGTGCCAGCAGCGTCCTAAGTTCCGGCACAGATACGCAGTATTTT. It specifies CASSVLSSGTDTQYF.

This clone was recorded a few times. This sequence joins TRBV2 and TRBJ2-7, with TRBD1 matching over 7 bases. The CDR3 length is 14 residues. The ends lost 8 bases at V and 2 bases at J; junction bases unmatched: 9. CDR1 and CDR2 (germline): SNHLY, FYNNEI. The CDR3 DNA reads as TGTGCCAGCGGCGCCGGGACAGATCCCTACGAGCAGTACTTC. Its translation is CASGAGTDPYEQYF.

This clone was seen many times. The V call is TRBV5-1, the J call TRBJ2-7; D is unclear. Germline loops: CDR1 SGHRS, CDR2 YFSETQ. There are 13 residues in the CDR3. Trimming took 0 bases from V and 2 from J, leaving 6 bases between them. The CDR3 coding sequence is TGCGCCAGCAGCTTGGATCCGGCCTACGAGCAGTACTTC. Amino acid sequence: CASSLDPAYEQYF.

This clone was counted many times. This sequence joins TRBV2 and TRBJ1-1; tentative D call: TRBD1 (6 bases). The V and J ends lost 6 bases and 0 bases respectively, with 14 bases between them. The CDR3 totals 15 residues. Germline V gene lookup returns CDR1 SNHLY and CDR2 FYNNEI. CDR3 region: CASRSGVGVNTEAFF. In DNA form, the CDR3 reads TGTGCCAGCAGGTCAGGGGTCGGAGTGAACACTGAAGCTTTCTTT.

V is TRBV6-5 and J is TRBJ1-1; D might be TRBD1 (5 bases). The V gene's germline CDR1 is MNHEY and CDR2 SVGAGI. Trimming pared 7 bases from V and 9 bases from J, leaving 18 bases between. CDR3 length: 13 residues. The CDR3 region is CASTTAGSEKAFF. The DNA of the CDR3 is TGTGCCAGCACTACAGCAGGGTCAGAAAAAGCTTTCTTT.

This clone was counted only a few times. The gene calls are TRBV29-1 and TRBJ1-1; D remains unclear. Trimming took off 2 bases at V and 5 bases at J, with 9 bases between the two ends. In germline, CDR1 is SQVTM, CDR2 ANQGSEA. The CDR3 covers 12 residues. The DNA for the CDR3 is TGCAGCGTTGAAATCACCAGGACTGAAGCTTTCTTT. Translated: CSVEITRTEAFF.

CDR3: CASSPGAEDYEQYF. CDR3 coding DNA: TGTGCCAGCAGCCCAGGGGCGGAGGACTACGAGCAGTACTTC. The chain joins TRBV7-2 to TRBJ2-7, with TRBD1 as a possible D gene (6 bases). CDR1 and CDR2 from the germline V gene are SGHTA and FQGNSA. The CDR3 sequence is 14 residues long. V shed 5 bases and J shed 3 bases, with 14 bases lying between them.

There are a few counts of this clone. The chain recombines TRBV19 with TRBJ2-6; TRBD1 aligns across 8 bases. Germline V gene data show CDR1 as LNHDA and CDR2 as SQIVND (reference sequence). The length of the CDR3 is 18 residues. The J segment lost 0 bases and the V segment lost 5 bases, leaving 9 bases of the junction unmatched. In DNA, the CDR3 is TGTGCCAGTAGTGACAGGACAGGGTTCTACTCTGGGGCCAACGTCCTGACTTTC. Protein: CASSDRTGFYSGANVLTF.